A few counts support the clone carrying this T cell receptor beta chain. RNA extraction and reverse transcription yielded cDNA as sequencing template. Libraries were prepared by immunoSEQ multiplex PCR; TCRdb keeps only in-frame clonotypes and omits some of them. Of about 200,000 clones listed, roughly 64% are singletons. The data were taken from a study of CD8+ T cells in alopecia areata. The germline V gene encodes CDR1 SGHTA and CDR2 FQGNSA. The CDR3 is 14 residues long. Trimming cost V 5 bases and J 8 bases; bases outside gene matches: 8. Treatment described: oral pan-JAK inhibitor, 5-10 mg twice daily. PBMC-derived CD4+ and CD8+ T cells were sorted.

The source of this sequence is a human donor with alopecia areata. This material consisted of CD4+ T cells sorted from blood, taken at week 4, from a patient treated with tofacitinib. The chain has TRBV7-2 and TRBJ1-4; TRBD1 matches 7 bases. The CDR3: CASSLRQGWEKLFF. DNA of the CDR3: TGTGCCAGCAGCCTAAGACAGGGTTGGGAAAAACTGTTTTTT.